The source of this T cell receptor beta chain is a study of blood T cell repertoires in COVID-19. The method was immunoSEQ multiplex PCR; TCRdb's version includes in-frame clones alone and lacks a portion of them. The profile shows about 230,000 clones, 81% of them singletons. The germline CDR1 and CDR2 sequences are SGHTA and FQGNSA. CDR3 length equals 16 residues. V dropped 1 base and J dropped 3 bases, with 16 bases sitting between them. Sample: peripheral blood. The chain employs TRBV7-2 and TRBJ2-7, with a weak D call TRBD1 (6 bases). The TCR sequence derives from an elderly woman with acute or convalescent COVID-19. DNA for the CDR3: TGTGCCAGCAGCTTAGGACCCTCGGGACACAGCTACGAGCAGTACTTC. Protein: CASSLGPSGHSYEQYF.